The 21 T cell receptor beta chains below come from one sample, sequenced in a study of T-cell reconstitution after alpha-beta-depleted transplantation in children. Preparation of the TCRbeta library was carried out with unique molecular identifiers. TCRdb passed the PCR reads through MiXCR, listing each CDR3 protein once. Altogether fewer than 700,000 distinct CDR3 sequences are present, around 13% being singletons, with the ten largest covering about 2.2%. The sequenced sample was PBMCs, mostly from graft donor cells, obtained 360 days after TCRalphabeta/CD19-depleted stem cell transplant. These TCRs come from a male patient younger than 18 who had a stem cell transplant for acute myeloid leukemia, so the T cells may come from the graft donor.

In its sample, this clonotype was seen a few times. The chain carries TRBV12-3 or TRBV12-4 and TRBJ2-7; 10 positions match TRBD2. Losses at the gene ends were 5 bases for V and 6 bases for J; bases not matched to a gene: 7. The CDR3 is 14 residues long. The DNA for the CDR3 is TGTGCCAGCAGTACCGGGACTAGCGCCTCCGAGCAGTACTTC. Its translation: CASSTGTSASEQYF.

This clonotype was picked up many times. The V gene is TRBV6-2 or TRBV6-3, the J gene TRBJ2-7; 12 nucleotides match TRBD2. CDR1 and CDR2 (germline): MNHEY, SVGEGT. Trimming at V came to 5 bases and at J to 4 bases, leaving 6 bases not matched to a gene. The CDR3 is made up of 15 amino acids. DNA of the CDR3: TGTGCCAGCAGTACCCAGACTAGCGGGAGATACGAGCAGTACTTC. Translating gives CASSTQTSGRYEQYF.

To note about this clonotype: The CDR3 end shows no conserved phenylalanine or tryptophan, and so a read error is likely. The rearrangement joins TRBV5-1 to TRBJ1-4; D unresolved. The CDR3 extends over 14 amino acids. The germline V and J ends were trimmed by 0 bases and 3 bases, with 6 bases remaining between them. Looked up from germline, CDR1 is SGHRS and CDR2 is YFSETQ. CDR3 loop: CASSLGAPNEKLFC. In nucleotides, the CDR3 is TGCGCCAGCAGCTTGGGTGCGCCTAATGAAAAACTGTTTTGT.

At least ten counts were recorded for this clonotype. The chain recombines TRBV4-2 with TRBJ2-1; D gene unclear. Germline loops: CDR1 LGHNA, CDR2 YNFKEQ. V gave up 0 bases and J gave up 6 bases, with 9 bases separating them. The length of the CDR3 is 14 residues. CDR3 DNA sequence: TGTGCCAGCAGCCAAGAACGGCCGCCCAATGAGCAGTTCTTC. Translation gives CASSQERPPNEQFF.

Here the CDR3 reads CASSIGQDRSFYNEQFF. DNA of the CDR3: TGTGCCAGTAGTATTGGTCAGGACAGAAGTTTCTACAATGAGCAGTTCTTC. The J gene is TRBJ2-1, the V gene TRBV19, with D tentatively TRBD1 (6 bases). Germline values: CDR1 LNHDA, CDR2 SQIVND (reference sequence). Trimming shortened V by 3 bases and J by 3 bases, and 18 bases separated the two germline ends. The CDR3 loop spans 17 amino acids.

The chain links TRBV29-1 to TRBJ1-3, with unresolved D. This CDR3 is 14 amino acids long. V lost 5 bases to trimming and J lost 10 bases, with 21 bases between them. Germline V lookup: CDR1 SQVTM, CDR2 ANQGSEA. The CDR3 loop is CSVTKPGPGGTIYF. CDR3 DNA: TGCAGCGTTACGAAGCCGGGCCCGGGTGGGACCATATATTTT.

V gene TRBV11-2 combines with J gene TRBJ1-3; D is ambiguous. CDR1 and CDR2 (germline): SGHAT, FQNNGV. With 6 bases removed from V and 0 bases from J, the gap between germline ends came to 12 bases. CDR3 size: 15 residues. The CDR3 loop is CASRWTDSSGNTIYF. Written as DNA, the CDR3 is TGTGCCAGCAGGTGGACCGATAGCTCTGGAAACACCATATATTTT.

The rearrangement uses TRBV18 and TRBJ2-5; D possibly corresponds to TRBD1 (6 bases). Looked up from germline, CDR1 is KGHSH and CDR2 is LQKENI. CDR3 length: 15 residues. Trimming took 3 bases from V and 4 from J, leaving 15 bases between them. CDR3 DNA sequence: TGTGCCAGCTCACCGGTGACAGGACAACCAGAGACCCAGTACTTC. It yields the protein CASSPVTGQPETQYF.

This clonotype was counted at least ten times. This sequence joins TRBV18 and TRBJ2-2; 10 bases are a match to TRBD2. Losses at the gene ends were 0 bases for V and 1 base for J; bases not matched to a gene: 5. Germline V gives CDR1 KGHSH, CDR2 LQKENI. CDR3 length: 18 amino acids. The CDR3: CASSPPTSGRENTGELFF. In DNA form, the CDR3 reads TGTGCCAGCTCACCACCGACGAGCGGGAGGGAGAACACCGGGGAGCTGTTTTTT.

The V gene is TRBV4-3, the J gene TRBJ2-1; tentative D call: TRBD1 (5 bases). Germline V gives CDR1 LGHNA, CDR2 YSLEER. The CDR3 has 18 amino acids. V lost 2 bases, J lost 7 bases, and 24 bases lay in between. The CDR3 protein is CASSQTLGAINGDNEQFF. CDR3 DNA: TGCGCCAGCAGCCAAACGTTAGGGGCGATTAATGGAGATAATGAGCAGTTCTTC.

This clonotype appeared many times. The CDR3, as DNA: TGCAGCGATACTGGACAGACCCGCACAGATACGCAGTATTTT. Encoded protein: CSDTGQTRTDTQYF. The chain has TRBV20-1 and TRBJ2-3, with D possibly TRBD1 on 6 matching bases. Per germline, CDR1 DFQATT and CDR2 SNEGSKA (reference sequence). The CDR3 is 14 residues long.

This clonotype was recorded at least ten times. The rearrangement uses TRBV29-1 and TRBJ1-1, with D perhaps TRBD1 (5 bases). V gave up 7 bases and J gave up 4 bases, with 13 bases separating them. The CDR3 covers 12 residues. Germline values: CDR1 SQVTM, CDR2 ANQGSEA. CDR3 residues: CSAASGGTEAFF. In nucleotides, the CDR3 is TGCAGCGCCGCCTCGGGGGGCACTGAAGCTTTCTTT.

This clonotype was seen ten or more times. The gene calls are TRBV5-5 and TRBJ2-3, with D unclear. There are 13 residues in the CDR3. V was cut by 0 bases and J by 6 bases, with 8 bases left in between. Germline V lookup: CDR1 SGHKS, CDR2 YYEKEE (reference sequence). In DNA form, the CDR3 reads TGTGCCAGCAGCTTGGAAGGGCTGGATACGCAGTATTTT. Translating gives CASSLEGLDTQYF.

V gene TRBV7-2 combines with J gene TRBJ2-4, with no clear D. Germline-derived CDR1 and CDR2 are SGHTA and FQGNSA. This CDR3 is 13 amino acids long. V was trimmed by 4 bases and J by 8 bases, leaving 12 bases between them. The CDR3 is CASSSTAVHIQYF. The CDR3 DNA follows: TGTGCCAGCAGCTCCACGGCTGTTCACATTCAGTACTTC.

This clonotype was picked up many times. This chain connects TRBV6-5 to TRBJ2-1, with 8 bases that match TRBD2. CDR1 and CDR2 from the germline V gene are MNHEY and SVGAGI. This CDR3 contains 15 residues. Trimming cost V 7 bases and J 9 bases; bases outside gene matches: 14. The CDR3 protein is CASTKPGTRSSEQFF. The CDR3, as DNA: TGTGCCAGCACTAAACCCGGGACTAGGAGTAGTGAGCAGTTCTTC.

The DNA for the CDR3 is TGCAGCGTTGGGAAGGAGAATTGGGGCACCGGGGAGCTGTTTTTT. It is translated as CSVGKENWGTGELFF. This chain joins TRBV29-1 and TRBJ2-2, with no clear D. V was trimmed by 4 bases and J by 4 bases, leaving 16 bases between them. This CDR3 region has 15 residues. The germline V gene has CDR1 SQVTM and CDR2 ANQGSEA.

In this sample, this clonotype turned up many times. The CDR3, as DNA: TGTGCCAGCAGTTCAGGGGGGTATCAGCCCCAGCATTTT. As protein: CASSSGGYQPQHF. V is TRBV28 and J is TRBJ1-5, with 7 bases identical to TRBD1. Trimming cost V 4 bases and J 5 bases; bases outside gene matches: 2. Germline values: CDR1 MDHEN, CDR2 SYDVKM. The CDR3 has 13 residues.

V usage is TRBV11-3 and J usage is TRBJ2-1; 7 bases map to TRBD2. CDR3 length: 16 residues. The germline CDR1 and CDR2 sequences are SGHNT and YENEEA. Germline trimming cut 2 bases from V and 4 bases from J; bases unmatched to any gene: 8. The DNA for the CDR3 is TGTGCCAGCAGCTTACGTGCTAGCGGAGTATACAATGAGCAGTTCTTC. Protein sequence: CASSLRASGVYNEQFF.

This chain connects TRBV6-2 or TRBV6-3 to TRBJ2-1; a weak D match, TRBD2 (6 bases). V was clipped by 7 bases and J by 0 bases, with 25 bases between them. CDR3 length: 19 amino acids. CDR1 and CDR2 (germline): MNHEY, SVGEGT. The chain's CDR3 is CASNNGVVNGRSSYNEQFF. The CDR3 nucleotides read TGTGCCAGCAACAACGGGGTCGTCAACGGGAGAAGCTCCTACAATGAGCAGTTCTTC.

This clonotype has at least ten counts. The chain links TRBV20-1 to TRBJ2-2; possibly TRBD1 for D (6 bases). The V and J ends lost 5 bases and 4 bases respectively, with 11 bases between them. The CDR3 is 13 residues long. The V gene's germline CDR1 is DFQATT and CDR2 SNEGSKA (reference sequence). CDR3 DNA sequence: TGCAGTGCTGCCCTAGGGGGCACCGGGGAGCTGTTTTTT. The encoded protein is CSAALGGTGELFF.

The gene calls are TRBV7-3 and TRBJ2-1; D is perhaps TRBD1 (6 bases). The V and J ends lost 3 bases and 10 bases respectively, with 16 bases between them. The CDR3 has 14 amino acids. Germline V CDR1 and CDR2: SGHTA, FQGTGA. The CDR3 DNA sequence: TGTGCCAGCAGCTTTACCAGGGCCAGGGGAGAGCAGTTCTTC. This sequence encodes CASSFTRARGEQFF.